This T cell receptor (beta chain) was captured by sequencing in a study of OX40 agonist ivuxolimab in advanced cancers. Describing the broader study: Ivuxolimab, which targeted the costimulatory receptor OX40 (CD134), was an agonistic, fully human IgG2 monoclonal antibody. In the dose-escalation cohort, 65% to 85% of patients were male, and the mean age was roughly 60 years with a range of about 20 to 80. Of the approximately 50 dose-escalation patients, hepatocellular carcinoma was present in around 20, melanoma in approximately 15, renal cell carcinoma in 9 and head and neck cancer in 9. Partial responses were achieved by three dose-escalation patients, of whom one had hepatocellular carcinoma and two had cutaneous melanoma. Intravenous ivuxolimab was administered to patients every 2 weeks at six dose levels: 0.01, 0.1, 0.3, 1.5, 3 and 10 mg/kg. The purpose of peripheral TCRbeta sequencing was to test whether ivuxolimab changed TCR sequence diversity and led to clonal T-cell expansion. The monotherapy dose-escalation portion (N ≈ 56 patients) of the phase I ivuxolimab trial is reported in the paper. Patients were allowed to have had prior anti-PD-1, anti-PD-L1 or anti-CTLA-4 therapy, and around two fifths of the dose-escalation patients had been treated with checkpoint inhibitors. General findings and caveats noted by the study authors: Low levels of normalized T-cell clonal expansion were also seen in some nonresponding patients. Partial responders in the 0.1-3.0 mg/kg groups had among the lowest normalized peripheral clonal expansion, especially among CD8+ T cells. Clonal expansion of both CD4+ and CD8+ blood T cells was observed from baseline to week 6 at doses 0.1 to 3.0 mg/kg. The antigen specificity of the clonally expanded peripheral T cells was not determined. After ivuxolimab, more expanded clones were found on average in CD8+ T cells than in CD4+ T cells.

Trimming costs V 1 base and J 7 bases, and their ends lie 14 bases apart. The CDR3 contains 16 residues, cysteine and phenylalanine counted. Just CDR3 DNA is preserved here, 48 bases in frame from base 1. CDR1 is given as MDHEN and CDR2 as SYDVKM, both from the germline V gene. As concerns this clone: The antigen this receptor binds is unknown. Base qualities are missing; no much larger clone stands one base away.

To sequence the TCRbeta CDR3 region, genomic DNA was isolated from the sorted cells. The immunoSEQ Assay was used to sequence the TCRbeta CDR3 regions. TCRdb took over this immuneACCESS table, retaining in-frame rearrangements with V and J assigned. Such tables are incomplete; in checked studies, under half of the missing clones stem from an unresolved V gene, and the remainder is unexplained. The sample table lists 90,000 to 100,000 clones, 87% of them with a count of one. Jointly, the top ten make up 0.5% to 0.55% of the sample. Patients with a history of autoimmune disease or receiving systemic immunosuppression were excluded from the trial. Peripheral blood for TCR sequencing was collected from all dose cohorts at baseline, on cycle 4 day 1, and on cycle 7 day 1. The samples were drawn from a first-in-human, open-label, multicenter phase I dose-escalation trial of ivuxolimab. Adults with locally advanced or metastatic head and neck squamous cell, hepatocellular, melanoma or renal cell carcinoma were enrolled in the trial. CD4+ and CD8+ T cells were sorted separately from peripheral blood before TCR sequencing.

The chain is made from TRBV28 and TRBJ1-6; the D gene cannot be named for sure. This clonotype was sampled from an adult with an advanced solid tumor such as melanoma, head and neck, liver or kidney cancer. Sample: CD4+ or CD8+ T cells sorted from blood, taken in a trial of the OX40 agonist ivuxolimab. CDR3 region: CASSLYGGPRNSPLHF. The nucleotide sequence reads as follows: TGTGCCAGCAGTTTATATGGCGGACCCCGGAATTCACCCCTCCACTTT. Here the CDR3 is joined to the reference TRBV28 and TRBJ1-6 genes, and the full variable domain is: DVKVTQSSRYLVKRTGEKVFLECVQDMDHENMFWYRQDPGLGLRLIYFSYDVKMKEKGDIPEGYSVSREKKERFSLILESASTNQTSMYLCASSLYGGPRNSPLHFGNGTRLTVT.